What follows describes a single T cell receptor (beta chain). This sample is part of a study of blood T cell repertoires in COVID-19. Repertoires were generated with immunoSEQ multiplex PCR, while TCRdb's copy carries only in-frame clones and drops some. The sample contains about 210,000 clones, roughly 90% of which appear only once. The CDR3 length is 13 residues. The sequencing sample was made of peripheral blood. The receptor comes from a woman in her forties with acute or convalescent COVID-19. The chain is built from TRBV12-2 and TRBJ1-5. TRBV12-2 is recorded as a pseudogene. The CDR3 sequence: CARKARQERAQHF. DNA for the CDR3: TGTGCAAGAAAGGCCAGACAAGAGCGGGCCCAGCATTTT.